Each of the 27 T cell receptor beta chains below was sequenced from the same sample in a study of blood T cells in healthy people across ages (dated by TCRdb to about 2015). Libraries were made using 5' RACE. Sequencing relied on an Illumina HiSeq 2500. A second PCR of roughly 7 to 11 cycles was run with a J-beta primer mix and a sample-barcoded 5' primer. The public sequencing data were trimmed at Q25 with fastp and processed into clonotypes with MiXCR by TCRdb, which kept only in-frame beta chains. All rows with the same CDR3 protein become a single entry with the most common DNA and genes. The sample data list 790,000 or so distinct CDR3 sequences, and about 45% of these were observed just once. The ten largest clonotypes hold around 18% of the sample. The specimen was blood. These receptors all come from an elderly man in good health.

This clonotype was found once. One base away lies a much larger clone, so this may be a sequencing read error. The CDR3 region has the DNA TGCAGTGCTCGGAAGCCGGGACCAGCGGACCAAGAGACCCAGTACTTC. Amino acids: CSARKPGPADQETQYF. The chain employs TRBV20-1 and TRBJ2-5; the D call may be TRBD1 or TRBD2 (5 bases each). The V and J ends lost 5 bases and 0 bases respectively, with 19 bases between them. The CDR3 has 16 residues. CDR1 is DFQATT and CDR2 is SNEGSKA in the germline V gene (reference sequence).

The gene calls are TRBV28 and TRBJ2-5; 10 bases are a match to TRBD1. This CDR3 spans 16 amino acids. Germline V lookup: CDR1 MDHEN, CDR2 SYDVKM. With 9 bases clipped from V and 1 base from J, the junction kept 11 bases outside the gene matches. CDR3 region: CASEENRDRGQETQYF. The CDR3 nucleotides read TGTGCCAGTGAAGAAAACCGGGACAGGGGCCAAGAGACCCAGTACTTC. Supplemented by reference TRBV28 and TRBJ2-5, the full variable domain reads DVKVTQSSRYLVKRTGEKVFLECVQDMDHENMFWYRQDPGLGLRLIYFSYDVKMKEKGDIPEGYSVSREKKERFSLILESASTNQTSMYLCASEENRDRGQETQYFGPGTRLLVL.

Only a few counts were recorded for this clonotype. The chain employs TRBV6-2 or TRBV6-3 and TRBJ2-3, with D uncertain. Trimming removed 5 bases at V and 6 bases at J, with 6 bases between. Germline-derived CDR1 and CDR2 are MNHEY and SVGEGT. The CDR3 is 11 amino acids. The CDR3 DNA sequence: TGTGCCAGCAGTAAGACGGATACGCAGTATTTT. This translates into CASSKTDTQYF.

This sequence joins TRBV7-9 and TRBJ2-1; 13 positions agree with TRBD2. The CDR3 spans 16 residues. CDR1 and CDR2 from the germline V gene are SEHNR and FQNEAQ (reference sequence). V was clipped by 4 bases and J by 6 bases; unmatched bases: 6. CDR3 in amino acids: CASSSRLAGGFNEQFF. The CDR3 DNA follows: TGTGCCAGCAGCTCCCGACTAGCGGGGGGATTCAATGAGCAGTTCTTC.

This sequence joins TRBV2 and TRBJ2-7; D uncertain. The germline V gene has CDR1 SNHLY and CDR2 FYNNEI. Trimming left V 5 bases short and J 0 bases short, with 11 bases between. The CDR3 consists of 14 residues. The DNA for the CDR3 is TGTGCCAGCAGTTGGAACCCTTCCTCCTACGAGCAGTACTTC. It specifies CASSWNPSSYEQYF.

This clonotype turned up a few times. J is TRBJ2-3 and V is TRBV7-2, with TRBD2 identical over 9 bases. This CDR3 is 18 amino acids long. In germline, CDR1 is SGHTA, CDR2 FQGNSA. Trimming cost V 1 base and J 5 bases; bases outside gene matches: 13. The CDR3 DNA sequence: TGTGCCAGCAGCTTAGTATCTTCGGGCGGGAGGGGTGGAGATACGCAGTATTTT. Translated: CASSLVSSGGRGGDTQYF.

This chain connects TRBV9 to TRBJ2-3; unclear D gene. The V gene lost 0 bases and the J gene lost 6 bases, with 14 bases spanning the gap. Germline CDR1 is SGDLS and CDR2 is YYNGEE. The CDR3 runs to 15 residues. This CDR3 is CASSVAMELLDTQYF. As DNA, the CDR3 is TGTGCCAGCAGCGTAGCTATGGAACTTCTGGATACGCAGTATTTT. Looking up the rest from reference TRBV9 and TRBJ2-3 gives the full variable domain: DSGVTQTPKHLITATGQRVTLRCSPRSGDLSVYWYQQSLDQGLQFLIQYYNGEERAKGNILERFSAQQFPDLHSELNLSSLELGDSALYFCASSVAMELLDTQYFGPGTRLTVL.

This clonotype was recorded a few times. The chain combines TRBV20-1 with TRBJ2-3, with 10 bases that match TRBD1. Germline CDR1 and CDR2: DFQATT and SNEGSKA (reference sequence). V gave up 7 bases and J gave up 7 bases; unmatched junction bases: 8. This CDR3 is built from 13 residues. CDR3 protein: CSVPGQGRNTQYF. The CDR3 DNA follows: TGCAGTGTCCCGGGACAGGGGCGAAATACGCAGTATTTT.

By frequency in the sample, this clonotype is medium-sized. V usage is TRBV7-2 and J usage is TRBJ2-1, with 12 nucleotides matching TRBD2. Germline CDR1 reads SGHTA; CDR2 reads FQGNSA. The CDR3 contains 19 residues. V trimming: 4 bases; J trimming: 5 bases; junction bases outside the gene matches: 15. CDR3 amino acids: CASSSRLAGVLGEDNEQFF. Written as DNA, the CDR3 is TGTGCCAGCAGCTCCCGACTAGCGGGAGTTTTAGGGGAGGACAATGAGCAGTTCTTC.

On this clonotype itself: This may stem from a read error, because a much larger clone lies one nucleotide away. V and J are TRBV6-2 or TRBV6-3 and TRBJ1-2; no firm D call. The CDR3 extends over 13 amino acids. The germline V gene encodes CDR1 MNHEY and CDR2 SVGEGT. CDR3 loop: CANSYQSNYGYTF. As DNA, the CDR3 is TGTGCCAACAGTTACCAGTCTAACTATGGCTACACCTTC.

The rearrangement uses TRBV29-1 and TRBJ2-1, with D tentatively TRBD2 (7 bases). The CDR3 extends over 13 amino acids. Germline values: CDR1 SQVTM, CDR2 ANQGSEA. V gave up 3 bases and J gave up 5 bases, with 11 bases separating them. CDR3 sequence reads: CSVDWGGDNEQFF. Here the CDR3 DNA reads TGCAGCGTTGACTGGGGGGGCGACAATGAGCAGTTCTTC.

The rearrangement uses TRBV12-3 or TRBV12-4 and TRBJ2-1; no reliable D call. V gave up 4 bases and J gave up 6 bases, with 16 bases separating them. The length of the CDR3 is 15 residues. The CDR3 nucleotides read TGTGCCAGCAGTTCCACAGTGAAAAGAATCAATGAGCAGTTCTTC. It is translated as CASSSTVKRINEQFF.

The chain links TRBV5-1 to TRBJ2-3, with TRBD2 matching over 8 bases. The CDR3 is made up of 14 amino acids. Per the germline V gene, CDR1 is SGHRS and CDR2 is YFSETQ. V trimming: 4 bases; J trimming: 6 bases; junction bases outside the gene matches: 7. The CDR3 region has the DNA TGCGCCAGCAGCGTGAGCGGGAGTGAGGATACGCAGTATTTT. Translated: CASSVSGSEDTQYF.

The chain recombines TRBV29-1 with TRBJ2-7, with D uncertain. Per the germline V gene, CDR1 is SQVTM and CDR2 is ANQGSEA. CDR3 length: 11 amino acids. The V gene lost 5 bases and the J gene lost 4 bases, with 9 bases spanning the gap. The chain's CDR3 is CSVTVRYEQYF. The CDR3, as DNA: TGCAGCGTTACAGTGAGGTACGAGCAGTACTTC.

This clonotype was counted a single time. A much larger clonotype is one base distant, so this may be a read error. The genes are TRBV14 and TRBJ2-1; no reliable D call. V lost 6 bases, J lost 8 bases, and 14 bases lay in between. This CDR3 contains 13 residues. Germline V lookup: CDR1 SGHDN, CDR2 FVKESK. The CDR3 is CASRRAPYDEQFF. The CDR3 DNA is TGTGCCAGCAGACGGGCCCCATACGATGAGCAGTTCTTC.

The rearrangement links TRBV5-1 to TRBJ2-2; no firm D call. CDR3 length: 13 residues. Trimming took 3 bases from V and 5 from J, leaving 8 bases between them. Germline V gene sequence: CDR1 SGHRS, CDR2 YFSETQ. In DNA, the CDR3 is TGCGCCAGCAGCTCGGTAGAGACCGGGGAGCTGTTTTTT. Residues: CASSSVETGELFF.

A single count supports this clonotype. CDR3 sequence (DNA): TGTGCCAGCAGTTTTGTATCGGGAGGGCCCAATGAGCAGTTCTTC. Translation gives CASSFVSGGPNEQFF. The genes are TRBV28 and TRBJ2-1; 8 bases align to TRBD2. V shed 3 bases, J shed 6 bases, and the junction held 7 bases outside the gene matches. Germline CDR1 is MDHEN and CDR2 is SYDVKM. There are 15 residues in the CDR3.

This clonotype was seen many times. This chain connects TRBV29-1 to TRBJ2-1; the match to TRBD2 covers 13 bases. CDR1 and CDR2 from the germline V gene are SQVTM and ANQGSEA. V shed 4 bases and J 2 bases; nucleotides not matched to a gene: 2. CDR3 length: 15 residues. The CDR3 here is CSVVGTSGTYNEQFF. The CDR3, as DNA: TGCAGCGTTGTCGGGACTAGCGGGACCTACAATGAGCAGTTCTTC.

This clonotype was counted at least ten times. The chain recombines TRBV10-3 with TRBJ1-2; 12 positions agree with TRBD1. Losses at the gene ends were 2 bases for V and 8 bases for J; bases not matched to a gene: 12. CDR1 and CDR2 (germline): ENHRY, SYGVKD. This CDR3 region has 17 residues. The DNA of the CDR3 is TGTGCCATCAGTGAGACACCCGGGACAGGGGGCCTGGGGGGCTACACCTTC. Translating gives CAISETPGTGGLGGYTF.

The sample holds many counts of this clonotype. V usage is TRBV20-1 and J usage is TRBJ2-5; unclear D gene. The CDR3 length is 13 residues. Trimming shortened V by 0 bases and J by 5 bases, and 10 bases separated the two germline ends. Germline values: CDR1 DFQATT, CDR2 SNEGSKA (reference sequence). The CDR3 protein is CSAREGVEETQYF. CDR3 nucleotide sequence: TGCAGTGCTAGAGAAGGTGTCGAGGAGACCCAGTACTTC.

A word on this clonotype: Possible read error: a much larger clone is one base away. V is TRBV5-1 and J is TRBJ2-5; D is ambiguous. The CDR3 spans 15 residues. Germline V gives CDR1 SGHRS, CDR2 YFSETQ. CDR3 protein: CASSSPGGSQETRYF. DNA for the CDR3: TGCGCCAGCAGCTCGCCGGGCGGATCCCAAGAGACCCGGTACTTC.

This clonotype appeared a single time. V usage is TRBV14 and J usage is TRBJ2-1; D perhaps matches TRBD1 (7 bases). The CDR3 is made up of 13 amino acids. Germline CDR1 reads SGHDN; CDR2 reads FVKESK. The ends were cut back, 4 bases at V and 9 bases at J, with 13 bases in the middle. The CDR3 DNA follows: TGTGCCAGCAGCCTCTATCAGGGGGGTGAGCAGTTCTTC. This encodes CASSLYQGGEQFF.

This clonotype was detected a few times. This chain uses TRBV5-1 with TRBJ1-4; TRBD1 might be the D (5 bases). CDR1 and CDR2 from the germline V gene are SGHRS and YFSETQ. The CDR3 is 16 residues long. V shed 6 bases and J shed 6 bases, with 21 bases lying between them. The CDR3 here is CASTLDRTLGDEKLFF. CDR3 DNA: TGCGCCAGCACCCTGGATAGGACACTTGGGGATGAAAAACTGTTTTTT.

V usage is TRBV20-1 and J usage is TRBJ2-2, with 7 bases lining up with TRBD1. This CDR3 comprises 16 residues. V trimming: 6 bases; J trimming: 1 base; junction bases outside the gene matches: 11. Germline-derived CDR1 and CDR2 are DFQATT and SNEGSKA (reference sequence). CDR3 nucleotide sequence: TGCAGTGCCCCGACAGGGTGGTACAAGAACACCGGGGAGCTGTTTTTT. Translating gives CSAPTGWYKNTGELFF.

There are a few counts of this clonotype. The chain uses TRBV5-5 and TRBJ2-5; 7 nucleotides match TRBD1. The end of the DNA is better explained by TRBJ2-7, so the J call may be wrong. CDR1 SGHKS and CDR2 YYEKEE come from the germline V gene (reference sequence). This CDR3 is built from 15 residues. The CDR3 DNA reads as TGTGCCAGCAGCGGCGGACAGGCTCAATCCTACGAGCAGTACTTC. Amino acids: CASSGGQAQSYEQYF.

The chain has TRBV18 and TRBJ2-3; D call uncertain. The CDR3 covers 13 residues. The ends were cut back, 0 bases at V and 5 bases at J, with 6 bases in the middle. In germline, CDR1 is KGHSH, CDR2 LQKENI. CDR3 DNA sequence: TGTGCCAGCTCACCACCGGGGATAGATACGCAGTATTTT. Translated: CASSPPGIDTQYF.

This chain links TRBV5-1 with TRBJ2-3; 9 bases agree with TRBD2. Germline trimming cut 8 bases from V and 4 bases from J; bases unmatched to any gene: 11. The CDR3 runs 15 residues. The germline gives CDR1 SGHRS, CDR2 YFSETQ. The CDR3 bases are TGCGCCAGTTCCGCTGTACTAGCGGGCGCAGATACGCAGTATTTT. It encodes CASSAVLAGADTQYF.